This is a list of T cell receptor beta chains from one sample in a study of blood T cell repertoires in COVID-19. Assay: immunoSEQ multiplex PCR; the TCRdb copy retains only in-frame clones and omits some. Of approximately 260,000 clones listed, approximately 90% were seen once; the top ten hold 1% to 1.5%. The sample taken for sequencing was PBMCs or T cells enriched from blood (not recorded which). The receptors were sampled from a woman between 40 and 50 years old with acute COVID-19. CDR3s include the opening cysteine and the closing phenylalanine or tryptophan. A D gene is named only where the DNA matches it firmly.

CDR3aa: CASSPGQGGNTGELFF
v_gene: TRBV5-1
d_gene: TRBD1
j_gene: TRBJ2-2

CDR3aa: CASSIRRDGQPQHF
v_gene: TRBV19
d_gene: -
j_gene: TRBJ1-5

CDR3aa: CALGRDGYTF
v_gene: TRBV21-1
d_gene: -
j_gene: TRBJ1-2

CDR3aa: CASSPITSAVSYEQYF
v_gene: TRBV3-1/TRBV3-2
d_gene: TRBD2
j_gene: TRBJ2-7

CDR3aa: CASSNRQKTEAFF
v_gene: TRBV19
d_gene: -
j_gene: TRBJ1-1

CDR3aa: CASSQGAPGNTIYF
v_gene: TRBV19
d_gene: TRBD1
j_gene: TRBJ1-3

CDR3aa: CASSPYSTDRGGGEKLFF
v_gene: TRBV28
d_gene: TRBD1
j_gene: TRBJ1-4

CDR3aa: CASSLGGQGSGNTIYF
v_gene: TRBV7-9
d_gene: TRBD1
j_gene: TRBJ1-3

CDR3aa: CASSKEKSEKLFF
v_gene: TRBV21-1
d_gene: -
j_gene: TRBJ1-4

CDR3aa: CASSLSTGAGNTIYF
v_gene: TRBV27
d_gene: TRBD1
j_gene: TRBJ1-3

CDR3aa: CSANGVNEQFF
v_gene: TRBV20-1
d_gene: -
j_gene: TRBJ2-1

CDR3aa: CASSRGGTGNTEAFF
v_gene: TRBV18
d_gene: TRBD1
j_gene: TRBJ1-1

CDR3aa: CASSLQGRDTEAFF
v_gene: TRBV7-6
d_gene: -
j_gene: TRBJ1-1

CDR3aa: CASSVSGQGNEKLFF
v_gene: TRBV9
d_gene: TRBD1
j_gene: TRBJ1-4

CDR3aa: CASSLGLTSGSTDTQYF
v_gene: TRBV7-8
d_gene: TRBD2
j_gene: TRBJ2-3

CDR3aa: CASAELAGGRETQYF
v_gene: TRBV10-1
d_gene: TRBD2
j_gene: TRBJ2-5

CDR3aa: CASSLSGPYEQYF
v_gene: TRBV28
d_gene: TRBD2
j_gene: TRBJ2-7

CDR3aa: CATSDGSADTQYF
v_gene: TRBV24-1
d_gene: -
j_gene: TRBJ2-3

CDR3aa: CASRDSNQPQHF
v_gene: TRBV2
d_gene: -
j_gene: TRBJ1-5

CDR3aa: CATSDQGYTEAFF
v_gene: TRBV24-1
d_gene: -
j_gene: TRBJ1-1

CDR3aa: CASTVGLAGVLEQFF
v_gene: TRBV7-9
d_gene: TRBD2
j_gene: TRBJ2-1

CDR3aa: CASRILGTETEAFF
v_gene: TRBV2
d_gene: TRBD1
j_gene: TRBJ1-1

CDR3aa: CASSQDRQGAWGYTF
v_gene: TRBV4-3
d_gene: TRBD1
j_gene: TRBJ1-2

CDR3aa: CASRPGAGEMGQYF
v_gene: TRBV4-1
d_gene: TRBD2
j_gene: TRBJ2-3

CDR3aa: CATRGPTNEKLFF
v_gene: TRBV10-3
d_gene: TRBD1
j_gene: TRBJ1-4

CDR3aa: CASTVTGGSSGYTF
v_gene: TRBV5-5
d_gene: TRBD1
j_gene: TRBJ1-2

CDR3aa: CASSQTGNLAGNTIYF
v_gene: TRBV14
d_gene: TRBD1
j_gene: TRBJ1-3

CDR3aa: CASSTLLAGNNNEQFF
v_gene: TRBV19
d_gene: TRBD2
j_gene: TRBJ2-1

CDR3aa: CASSLSDREAFF
v_gene: TRBV18
d_gene: -
j_gene: TRBJ1-1

CDR3aa: CASSQDRFSSPLHF
v_gene: TRBV3-1/TRBV3-2
d_gene: -
j_gene: TRBJ1-6

CDR3aa: CASSIIGTGGYNEQFF
v_gene: TRBV11-3
d_gene: TRBD1
j_gene: TRBJ2-1

CDR3aa: CASSPTGGNTGELFF
v_gene: TRBV18
d_gene: TRBD1
j_gene: TRBJ2-2

CDR3aa: CASSLVPNEQYF
v_gene: TRBV7-9
d_gene: -
j_gene: TRBJ2-7

CDR3aa: CASSSELSGGEKLFF
v_gene: TRBV7-8
d_gene: -
j_gene: TRBJ1-4

CDR3aa: CASSLRPGQGITNTEAFF
v_gene: TRBV7-2
d_gene: TRBD1
j_gene: TRBJ1-1

CDR3aa: CASSRERGLNYGYTF
v_gene: TRBV7-2
d_gene: -
j_gene: TRBJ1-2

CDR3aa: CASRSRGFGNTGELFF
v_gene: TRBV5-8
d_gene: -
j_gene: TRBJ2-2

CDR3aa: CATSSDRGYEGYTF
v_gene: TRBV24-1
d_gene: TRBD1
j_gene: TRBJ1-2

CDR3aa: CASGGDRTRGYTF
v_gene: TRBV2
d_gene: TRBD1
j_gene: TRBJ1-2

CDR3aa: CASSFPGLANYGYTF
v_gene: TRBV28
d_gene: -
j_gene: TRBJ1-2

CDR3aa: CASSYSTTGELFF
v_gene: TRBV6-6
d_gene: -
j_gene: TRBJ1-4

CDR3aa: CASSVDSNSGNTIYF
v_gene: TRBV19
d_gene: -
j_gene: TRBJ1-3

CDR3aa: CASSPLAGGHTDTQYF
v_gene: TRBV19
d_gene: TRBD2
j_gene: TRBJ2-3

CDR3aa: CASSEDRNTEAFF
v_gene: TRBV10-2
d_gene: -
j_gene: TRBJ1-1

CDR3aa: CSVQGGNTEAFF
v_gene: TRBV29-1
d_gene: TRBD1
j_gene: TRBJ1-1

CDR3aa: CASRAGQGPSGETQYF
v_gene: TRBV5-1
d_gene: TRBD1
j_gene: TRBJ2-5

CDR3aa: CASSLQSGGEETQYF
v_gene: TRBV7-6
d_gene: TRBD2
j_gene: TRBJ2-5

CDR3aa: CASSSTGVEQYF
v_gene: TRBV27
d_gene: TRBD1
j_gene: TRBJ2-7

CDR3aa: CATSRSPFGDRGSSYNEQFF
v_gene: TRBV15
d_gene: TRBD1
j_gene: TRBJ2-1

CDR3aa: CASSQGRRIGNTIYF
v_gene: TRBV14
d_gene: -
j_gene: TRBJ1-3

CDR3aa: CASTIRREASYNEQFF
v_gene: TRBV10-1
d_gene: TRBD2
j_gene: TRBJ2-1

CDR3aa: CASSPDIPGLAGGHKDF
v_gene: TRBV18
d_gene: TRBD2
j_gene: TRBJ2-4

CDR3aa: CASSLDGTGSAEAFF
v_gene: TRBV11-2
d_gene: TRBD1
j_gene: TRBJ1-1

CDR3aa: CASSLGLAGGLEQFF
v_gene: TRBV7-2
d_gene: TRBD2
j_gene: TRBJ2-1

CDR3aa: CASSRDSSNQPQHF
v_gene: TRBV6-2/TRBV6-3
d_gene: TRBD1
j_gene: TRBJ1-5

CDR3aa: CASRIGTGEKLFF
v_gene: TRBV5-1
d_gene: TRBD1
j_gene: TRBJ1-4

CDR3aa: CASSSPSAGGNEQFF
v_gene: TRBV7-8
d_gene: TRBD2
j_gene: TRBJ2-1